This TCR beta chain was recorded in a study of blood T cell repertoires in COVID-19. Across the whole study: The United States, Italy and Spain provided the acute and convalescent COVID-19 samples. Sources were T cells, B-cell-depleted T cells, or PBMCs; the material itself was cDNA or gDNA.

The germline gives CDR1 LGHDT, CDR2 YNNKEL (reference sequence). This CDR3 is 17 amino acids long. The junction had 10 bases not matched to a gene; V was cut back by 5 bases and J by 0 bases. Original processing methods: Estimation of nucleated cell counts was performed using reference gene primer amplification. The repertoire was sequenced with immunoSEQ multiplex PCR; TCRdb's copy has only in-frame clones and lacks some. The D gene and trimming were derived from the DNA, and the V and J assignments and clone size from that table. The sample consists of 200,000 to 250,000 clones, 82% of them appearing once.

The specimen sequenced was peripheral blood. The receptor was isolated from a woman aged 80 or over with acute or convalescent COVID-19. The V and J genes are TRBV3-1 (or the pseudogene TRBV3-2) and TRBJ2-3, with 8 nucleotides matching TRBD2. The CDR3 bases are TGTGCCAGCAGCATTAGGAGCGGGGGCTCTAGCACAGATACGCAGTATTTT. This translates into CASSIRSGGSSTDTQYF.